Listed below are T cell receptor beta chains from one sample, sequenced in a study of cytomegalovirus exposure and HLA in healthy donors. Profiling relied on immunoSEQ multiplex PCR, and the TCRdb table lists in-frame clones only, not all of them. The sample records 110,000 or so clones, approximately 85% being singletons. The sample was PBMCs. Every receptor here comes from a young woman in good health and CMV-seronegative. Both conserved end residues are part of each CDR3. A D gene is named only where the DNA matches it firmly. Clone size, where shown, is once, few, many, or a class for clones that have expanded.

abundance	len	d_gene	v_gene	j_gene	CDR3aa	CDR3nt
once	16	TRBD2	TRBV6-5	TRBJ2-3	CASSSLAGASTDTQYF	TGTGCCAGCAGTTCGTTGGCGGGAGCCTCCACAGATACGCAGTATTTT
.	14	.	TRBV14	TRBJ1-2	CASSQDPDSYGYTF	TGTGCCAGCAGCCAAGATCCAGATTCCTATGGCTACACCTTC
few	14	TRBD1	TRBV5-1	TRBJ1-2	CASSWGQGGYGYTF	TGCGCCAGCAGCTGGGGACAGGGTGGCTATGGCTACACCTTC
.	15	.	TRBV11-2	TRBJ2-2	CASSRGTANTGELFF	TGTGCCAGCAGCCGGGGGACAGCTAACACCGGGGAGCTGTTTTTT
.	15	TRBD1	TRBV4-1	TRBJ1-2	CASSQPDRINYGYTF	TGCGCCAGCAGCCAACCGGACAGGATTAACTATGGCTACACCTTC
.	13	TRBD1	TRBV6-1	TRBJ1-6	CASRDRVNSPLHF	TGTGCCAGCAGGGACAGGGTGAACTCACCCCTCCACTTT
.	17	.	TRBV28	TRBJ1-5	CASSLGTPLSSNQPQHF	TGTGCCAGCAGTTTAGGTACACCCCTTAGCAGCAATCAGCCCCAGCATTTT
.	14	.	TRBV19	TRBJ2-5	CASSMGQNKETQYF	TGTGCCAGTAGTATGGGCCAGAACAAAGAGACCCAGTACTTC
few	14	.	TRBV30	TRBJ1-3	CARRSVRSGNTIYF	TGTGCCCGTCGGAGCGTCCGCTCTGGAAACACCATATATTTT
.	16	TRBD2	TRBV4-1	TRBJ2-1	CASSQGRTSGWNEQFF	TGCGCCAGCAGCCAAGGCCGGACTAGCGGGTGGAATGAGCAGTTCTTC
.	15	.	TRBV5-6	TRBJ2-3	CASSLGGGAVDTQYF	TGTGCCAGCAGCTTAGGTGGGGGGGCGGTAGATACGCAGTATTTT
.	14	.	TRBV7-2	TRBJ1-3	CASSFESSGNTIYF	TGTGCCAGCAGCTTTGAGAGCTCTGGAAACACCATATATTTT